This T cell receptor beta chain was identified during a study of shared clonotypes between healthy human individuals. Study-wide results and caveats: The study sampled only blood, and tissue repertoires likely differ.

Concerning this clone itself: Its antigen is currently unknown.

Original data processing: ImmunoSEQ supplied junction-only sequences lacking quality scores, so filtering was different. Sequenced by immunoSEQ multiplex PCR; TCRdb stores in-frame clones only, minus some. V, J and clone size reflect that table, while D and trimming were determined from the DNA. The table lists over 300,000 clones, about nine tenths of them singletons. The CDR3 length is 16 residues. Germline V gene data show CDR1 as KGHSH and CDR2 as LQKENI. Trimming at V came to 3 bases and at J to 3 bases, leaving 6 bases not matched to a gene. Material for sequencing was memory CD8+ T cells sorted from blood. Subset noted: CD45RO+ cells pooled with CCR7-negative TemRA cells. This clonotype originated in a man younger than 35 in good health. This chain links TRBV18 with TRBJ2-1, with 9 positions matching TRBD2. The CDR3 bases are TGTGCCAGCTCACCGACTAGCGGCCCAGGCTACAATGAGCAGTTCTTC. It encodes CASSPTSGPGYNEQFF.